This TCR beta chain was identified during a study of blood T cell repertoires in COVID-19. Profiling relied on immunoSEQ multiplex PCR, and the TCRdb table lists in-frame clones only, not all of them. The sample yields 200,000 to 250,000 clones, more than 70% seen once. This clone appeared a single time. This clonotype originated in a woman at least 80 years old with acute or convalescent COVID-19. Sequencing was done on a sample of peripheral blood.

Here the CDR3 DNA reads TGTGCCAGCTCACTACTCGCTGGACGGACAGGGGCTGACACTGAAGCTTTCTTT. As protein: CASSLLAGRTGADTEAFF. The chain recombines TRBV18 with TRBJ1-1, with TRBD1 identical over 9 bases. Germline CDR1 reads KGHSH; CDR2 reads LQKENI. The CDR3 loop spans 18 amino acids. V lost 4 bases to trimming and J lost 3 bases; unmatched junction nucleotides: 15.